The text below deals with one T cell receptor beta chain. The specificity of this receptor is unknown. No base qualities exist here, and no much larger clone lies one base off it. CDR1 and CDR2 are read off the germline V gene (reference sequence) as MNHEY and SMNVEV. For this chain, trimming is 2 bases at the V end and 0 bases at the J end, and the number of junction bases without a gene match is 4. Inclusive of the bounding cysteine and phenylalanine, the CDR3 is 15 residues long. Only CDR3 DNA remains: 45 bases, in frame from the first base. These data come from a study of shared clonotypes between healthy human individuals (dated by TCRdb to about 2020). Background for the entire study: The cohort included a few men and a couple of women between 18 and 49 years of age. Each donor's leukapheresis produced roughly between roughly 0.85 and 9.5 billion PBMCs. Libraries were prepared and TCR repertoires were sequenced by different laboratories using diverse techniques, in order to increase sequencing depth and limit assay-specific biases. Blood TCR repertoires of five healthy adults were deeply sequenced to estimate repertoire size and the extent of clonotype sharing between individuals. For each donor, CD4 naive and CD4 memory were each given three plates, CD8 naive was given two plates, and CD8 memory was given one plate.

Using the deep immunoSEQ assay, TCR CDR3 regions were amplified from genomic DNA by multiplex PCR. For each cell subset, the extracted genomic DNA was distributed evenly across all wells of several immunoSEQ 96-well plates, and each plate served as one replicate. For sorted subsets, approximately 0.2 ug of genomic DNA, equivalent to around 31,000 T cell genomes, went into each replicate PCR. Purified libraries were measured with a Qubit 3.0 fluorometer, size-checked on a Bioanalyzer 2100, and measured again with the KAPA Library Quantification kit. Every immunoSEQ 96-well plate was sequenced on a separate single-read 150-cycle Illumina NextSeq 550 flow cell. On the authors' methods: Because the immunoSEQ output included only junctional sequences and no quality scores, the filtering could not be the same as the filtering used for full-length reads. Sequences were annotated with PyIR, a Python wrapper for IgBLAST v1.9, using IMGT germline references to assign V/J genes and CDR3. Reads were filtered out if the reads had weak V/J assignments (E-value above 1e-6), no CDR3, stop codons, out-of-frame junctions, or ambiguous translated residues. V3J clonotypes were defined as sequences sharing the same inferred V gene, J gene, and CDR3 amino acid sequence. Percentage overlap between repertoires was calculated by dividing the number of shared unique clonotypes by the size of the smaller repertoire. Three approaches were used to assess repertoire richness: RTK rarefaction, the Chao1 estimator, and Recon v2.1 estimates of unobserved clonotypes. Generation probabilities for all TCRbeta clonotypes obtained by the gDNA method from a few donors were computed using OLGA. The clones in this table, taken by TCRdb from immuneACCESS, are in-frame only. Not every clone is retained; where verified, under half of the shortfall comes from an unresolved V gene, and the cause of the rest is unknown. The DNA was the basis for D and trimming; V, J and clone size are from that table. Within this sample are roughly 760,000 clones, with around 72% of them counted one time only. Approximately 1.7% of the sample is in the top ten clones.

Donors were healthy HIV-negative adults with no recently reported acute infections or vaccinations. All donors were Caucasian adults living in Nashville, Tennessee, USA. CD4+ T cells were enriched by magnetic negative selection, after which naive cells were positively selected on CD45RA and the negative fraction was taken as the memory subset. After blood collection by leukapheresis, PBMCs were isolated using Ficoll-Histopaque density gradient centrifugation and then cryopreserved in the vapor phase of liquid nitrogen. Purity and quantity of every magnetically sorted T cell population were checked by analytical flow cytometry. Genomic DNA was isolated from every sorted fraction and measured by UV absorbance on a Nanodrop 2000c. The paper's findings and limits, for the study overall: Estimated clonotype richness was generally larger for naive than for memory subsets. When a few donors were compared, the shared fraction of clonotypes was 5% to 6.5% for naive CD4, more than 3% for naive CD8, 2% to 2.5% for memory CD4, and 0.4% for memory CD8. Incomplete sequencing was indicated by rarefaction of sorted-subset datasets, despite the large sequencing depth. Sampling was restricted to blood, and TCR repertoires in tissues likely differ from the TCR repertoires found in blood. Based on pairwise subsampling, the degree of clonotype sharing among donors was expected to be affected by sequencing depth. Compared with non-shared clonotypes, the clonotypes found in all four sorted-subset donors had higher generation probabilities. The small number of donors limited the genetic and exposure-history diversity represented.

This receptor was taken from a woman between 25 and 40 years old in good health. The sample was memory CD4+ T cells sorted from blood. What the cell subset or site label conveys for this sample: CD45RA-negative fraction. The chain couples TRBV27 to TRBJ2-7; the central 7 bases match TRBD2. CDR3 region: CASSLGRGGSYEQYF. In nucleotides, the sequence is TGTGCCAGCAGTTTAGGTCGCGGGGGCTCCTACGAGCAGTACTTC.